This T cell receptor beta chain was identified during a study of control samples from healthy donors and cancer patients. TCRdb keeps only in-frame clones here, not all; method: immunoSEQ multiplex PCR. The sample gives 4,500 to 6,500 clones, roughly 86% of which show up once; about 7.1% is in the top ten. Germline lookup yields CDR1 SGHVS and CDR2 FQNEAQ. V was clipped by 2 bases and J by 0 bases; unmatched bases: 7. This CDR3 region has 18 residues. V is TRBV7-8 and J is TRBJ2-1; TRBD1 agrees at 10 bases. This clonotype was sampled from a female donor with lung cancer. Material for sequencing was formalin-fixed, paraffin-embedded tissue. The CDR3 here is CASSLFWDRGFSYNEQFF. Here the CDR3 DNA reads TGTGCCAGCAGCTTATTTTGGGACAGGGGTTTCTCCTACAATGAGCAGTTCTTC.